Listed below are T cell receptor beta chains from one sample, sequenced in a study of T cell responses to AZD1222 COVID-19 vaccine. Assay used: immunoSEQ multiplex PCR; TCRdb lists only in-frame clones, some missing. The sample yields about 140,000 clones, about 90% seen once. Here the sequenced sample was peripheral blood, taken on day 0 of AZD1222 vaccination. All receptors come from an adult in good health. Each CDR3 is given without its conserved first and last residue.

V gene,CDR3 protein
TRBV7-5,VRQESAYEQY
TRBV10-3,AISNSGGEGNEKLF
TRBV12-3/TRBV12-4,ASSLGNYLGYT
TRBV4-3,ASSQAVRQGGNEKLF
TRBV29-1,SVEESLAF
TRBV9,ASSVAGGTGNTGELF
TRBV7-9,ASSKGQVNEKLF
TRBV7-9,ASSLGADEAF
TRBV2,ASSDDYNEKLF
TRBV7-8,ASSLSSWANEKLF
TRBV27,ASSFTPPSIGKNIQY
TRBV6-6,ASSYVGQRHNEQF
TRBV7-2,ASSRRAGTGRLDDTQY
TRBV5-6,ASSRGRSYEQY
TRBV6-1,ASSGGLPSDADTQY
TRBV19,ASKPDRSSYNEQF
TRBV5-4,ASSFGPGINEQF
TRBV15,ATSRALGLAGASRYNEQF
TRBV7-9,ASSLGGSEQF